Each of the 10 T cell receptor beta chains below was sequenced from the same sample in a study of shared clonotypes between healthy human individuals. The naive CD8 subset, CD45RO-negative cells positively selected for CCR7, excluded terminally differentiated effector memory CD45RA+ cells. The table came from immunoSEQ multiplex PCR; TCRdb's copy has only in-frame clones and leaves some out. Counted here are about 2 million clones, about 95% occurring once; the ten biggest clones make up 0.85% to 1.2%. Sequenced input: naive CD8+ T cells sorted from blood. The receptor source for this set is a man aged 18 to 35 in good health.

The gene calls are TRBV27 and TRBJ2-1; either TRBD1 or TRBD2 may supply D (5 bases each). The CDR3 runs to 16 residues. Germline-derived CDR1 and CDR2 are MNHEY and SMNVEV (reference sequence). The ends were cut back, 4 bases at V and 7 bases at J, with 20 bases in the middle. The CDR3 region is CASSSEGPPYGNEQFF. CDR3 in DNA: TGTGCCAGCAGTTCCGAGGGACCCCCTTATGGTAATGAGCAGTTCTTC.

The rearrangement uses TRBV5-6 and TRBJ2-5; D is unclear. This CDR3 is 11 amino acids long. Trimming shortened V by 2 bases and J by 5 bases, and 4 bases separated the two germline ends. Germline CDR1 and CDR2: SGHDT and YYEEEE. The CDR3 DNA sequence: TGTGCCAGCAGCTTTAGCGAGACCCAGTACTTC. It encodes CASSFSETQYF.

This rearrangement joins TRBV13 to TRBJ2-7; a weak D match, TRBD1 (6 bases). Per the germline V gene, CDR1 is PRHDT and CDR2 is FYEKMQ (reference sequence). The CDR3 is 15 amino acids. The V end was cut by 4 bases, the J end by 5 bases, with 18 bases between. CDR3 region: CASSSRTEGKDEQYF. In nucleotides, the CDR3 is TGTGCCAGCAGCTCGAGGACAGAGGGCAAGGACGAGCAGTACTTC.

The V call is TRBV28, the J call TRBJ2-7, with D uncertain. The germline V gene encodes CDR1 MDHEN and CDR2 SYDVKM. V lost 2 bases to trimming and J lost 11 bases, with 16 bases between them. This CDR3 is built from 13 residues. The CDR3 spells CASSLGSYYVEYF. CDR3 bases: TGTGCCAGCAGTTTAGGATCGTACTACGTTGAGTACTTC.

The CDR3 here is CASSVAGASGRELFF. The CDR3 DNA follows: TGTGCCAGCAGCGTAGCTGGGGCGTCCGGCCGGGAGCTGTTTTTT. The chain uses TRBV9 and TRBJ2-2; a weak D match, TRBD1 (5 bases). Germline V gene data show CDR1 as SGDLS and CDR2 as YYNGEE. V was clipped by 0 bases and J by 9 bases, with 15 bases between them. The CDR3 contains 15 residues.

This chain connects TRBV10-3 to TRBJ2-1; 9 bases line up with TRBD2. The CDR3 extends over 18 amino acids. V lost 3 bases, J lost 5 bases, and 14 bases stayed unmatched. Germline lookup yields CDR1 ENHRY and CDR2 SYGVKD. CDR3 DNA: TGTGCCATCAGTGACAATAACCCCCGACTAGCGGAAAACAATGAGCAGTTCTTC. Its protein product is CAISDNNPRLAENNEQFF.

This clone was observed a single time. CDR3 DNA sequence: TGCGCCAGCTATGGGGGGCCTCACAACACCGGGGAGCTGTTTTTT. Amino acids: CASYGGPHNTGELFF. V and J are TRBV10-2 and TRBJ2-2; D is tentatively TRBD1 or TRBD2 (6 bases each). The V end lost 8 bases, the J end lost 2 bases, and 15 bases lay between the germline ends. This CDR3 spans 15 amino acids. The germline V gene encodes CDR1 WSHSY and CDR2 SAAADI.

The rearrangement links TRBV6-1 to TRBJ1-5, with D perhaps matching TRBD1 (5 bases). V was trimmed by 4 bases and J by 1 base, leaving 11 bases between them. CDR1 and CDR2 from the germline V gene are MNHNS and SASEGT. The CDR3 is made up of 15 amino acids. CDR3 sequence (DNA): TGTGCCAGCAGTGGCAGGGTAGCGAGCAATCAGCCCCAGCATTTT. The encoded protein is CASSGRVASNQPQHF.

The rearrangement joins TRBV7-8 to TRBJ1-5; no firm D call. CDR3 length: 16 residues. Per the germline V gene, CDR1 is SGHVS and CDR2 is FQNEAQ. V was clipped by 1 base and J by 2 bases, with 12 bases between them. CDR3 sequence (DNA): TGTGCCAGCAGCTTAGAAGGCAGCATAGGCAATCAGCCCCAGCATTTT. It is translated as CASSLEGSIGNQPQHF.

Turning to this clone: Other nucleotide sequences from this sample produce the same CDR3. V gene TRBV9 combines with J gene TRBJ2-7; D not certain. V lost 0 bases and J lost 0, with 4 bases in between. From germline, CDR1 is SGDLS and CDR2 YYNGEE. The CDR3 loop spans 13 amino acids. As DNA, the CDR3 is TGTGCCAGCAGCGTAGAAAACTCCTACGAGCAGTACTTC. Translating gives CASSVENSYEQYF. Full variable domain (missing parts from reference TRBV9 and TRBJ2-7): DSGVTQTPKHLITATGQRVTLRCSPRSGDLSVYWYQQSLDQGLQFLIQYYNGEERAKGNILERFSAQQFPDLHSELNLSSLELGDSALYFCASSVENSYEQYFGPGTRLTVT.